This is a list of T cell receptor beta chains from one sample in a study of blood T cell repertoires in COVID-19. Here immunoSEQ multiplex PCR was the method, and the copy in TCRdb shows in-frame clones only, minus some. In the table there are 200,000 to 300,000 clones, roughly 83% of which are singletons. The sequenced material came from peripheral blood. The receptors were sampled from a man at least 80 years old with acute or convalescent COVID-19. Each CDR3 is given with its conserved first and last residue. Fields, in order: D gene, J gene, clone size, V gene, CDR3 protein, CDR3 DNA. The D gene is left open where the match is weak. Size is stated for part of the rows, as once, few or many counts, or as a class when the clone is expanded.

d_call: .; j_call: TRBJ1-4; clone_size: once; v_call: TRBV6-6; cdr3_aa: CASSYYSTNEKLFF; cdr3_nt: TGTGCCAGCAGTTATTACAGCACTAATGAAAAACTGTTTTTT
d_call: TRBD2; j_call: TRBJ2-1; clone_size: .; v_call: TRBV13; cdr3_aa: CASSSLRGDYNEQFF; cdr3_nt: TGTGCCAGCAGCTCCCTACGGGGGGACTACAATGAGCAGTTCTTC
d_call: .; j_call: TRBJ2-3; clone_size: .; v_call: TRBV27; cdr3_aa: CASSLSGGDTQYF; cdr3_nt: TGTGCCAGCAGTTTATCGGGCGGGGATACGCAGTATTTT
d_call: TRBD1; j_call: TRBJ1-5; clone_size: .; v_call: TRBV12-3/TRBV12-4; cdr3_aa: CASSGTGGQPQHF; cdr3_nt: TGTGCCAGCAGCGGGACAGGCGGGCAGCCCCAGCATTTT
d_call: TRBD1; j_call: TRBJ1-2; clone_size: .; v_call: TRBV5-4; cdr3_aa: CASSRDRVYGYTF; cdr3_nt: TGTGCCAGCAGCCGGGACAGGGTCTATGGCTACACCTTC
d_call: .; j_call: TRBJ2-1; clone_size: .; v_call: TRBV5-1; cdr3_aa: CASSPGVFYNEQFF; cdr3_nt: TGCGCCAGCAGTCCGGGAGTATTTTACAATGAGCAGTTCTTC
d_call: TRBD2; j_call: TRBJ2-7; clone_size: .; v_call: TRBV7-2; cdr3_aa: CASSSTSGGLYEQYF; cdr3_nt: TGTGCCAGCAGCTCGACTAGCGGGGGGCTCTACGAGCAGTACTTC
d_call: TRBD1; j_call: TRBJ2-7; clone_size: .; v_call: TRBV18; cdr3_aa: CASSLDRASYEQYF; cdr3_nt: TGTGCCAGCTCACTGGACAGGGCTTCCTACGAGCAGTACTTC
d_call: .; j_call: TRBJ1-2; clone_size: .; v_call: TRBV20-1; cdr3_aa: CSVRTRGGYTF; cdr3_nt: TGCAGTGTCCGAACCAGGGGCGGCTACACCTTC
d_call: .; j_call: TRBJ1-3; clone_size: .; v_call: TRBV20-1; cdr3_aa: CSAVRENTIYF; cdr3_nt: TGCAGTGCCGTTAGAGAAAACACCATATATTTT